The T cell receptor (beta chain) under discussion was sequenced for a study of blood T cell repertoires in COVID-19. Study-wide context: T cells, B-cell-depleted T cells, or PBMCs provided the cDNA or gDNA that served as material.

Assay used: immunoSEQ multiplex PCR; TCRdb lists only in-frame clones, some missing. The sample holds 90,000 to 120,000 clones, 86% seen once. Cohort placement rested on clinical history that participants reported themselves. CDR3 size: 16 residues. CDR1 and CDR2 (germline): MNHEY, SMNVEV (reference sequence). The ends were cut back, 5 bases at V and 4 bases at J, with 17 bases in the middle. The chain is built from TRBV27 and TRBJ2-2; D is perhaps TRBD2 (5 bases). Sequences were obtained from PBMCs or T cells enriched from blood (not recorded which). The TCR sequence derives from a woman aged 45 to 65 who had recovered from COVID-19. This CDR3 reads CASSPWLIARTGELFF. In DNA, the CDR3 is TGTGCCAGCAGTCCCTGGTTGATAGCGCGCACCGGGGAGCTGTTTTTT.